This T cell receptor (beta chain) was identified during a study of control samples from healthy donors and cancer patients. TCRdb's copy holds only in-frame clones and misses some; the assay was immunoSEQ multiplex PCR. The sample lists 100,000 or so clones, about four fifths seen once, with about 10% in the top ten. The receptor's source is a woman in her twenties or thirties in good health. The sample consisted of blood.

The CDR3 nucleotides are TGTGCCAGCAGCCCCGGGACGGGGTATAGCAATCAGCCCCAGCATTTT. This gives the protein CASSPGTGYSNQPQHF. The rearrangement links TRBV27 to TRBJ1-5, with D perhaps TRBD1 (5 bases). The V gene lost 6 bases and the J gene lost 0 bases, with 15 bases spanning the gap. This CDR3 comprises 16 residues. Germline CDR1 reads MNHEY; CDR2 reads SMNVEV (reference sequence).